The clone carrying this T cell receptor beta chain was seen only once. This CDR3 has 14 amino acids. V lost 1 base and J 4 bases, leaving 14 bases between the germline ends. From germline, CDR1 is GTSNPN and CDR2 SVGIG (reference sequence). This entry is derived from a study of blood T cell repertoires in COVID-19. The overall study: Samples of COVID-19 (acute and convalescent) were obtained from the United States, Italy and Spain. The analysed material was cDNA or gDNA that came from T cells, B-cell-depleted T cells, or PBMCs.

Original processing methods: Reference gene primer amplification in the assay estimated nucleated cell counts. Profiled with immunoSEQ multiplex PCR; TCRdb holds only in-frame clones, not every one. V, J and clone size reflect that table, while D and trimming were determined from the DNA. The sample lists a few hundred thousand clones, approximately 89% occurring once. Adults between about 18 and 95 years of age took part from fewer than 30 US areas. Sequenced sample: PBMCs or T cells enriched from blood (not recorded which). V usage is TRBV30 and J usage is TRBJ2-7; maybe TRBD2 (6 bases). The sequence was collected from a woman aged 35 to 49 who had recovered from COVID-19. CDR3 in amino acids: CAWSGGGATYEQYF. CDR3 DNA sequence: TGTGCCTGGAGTGGAGGAGGGGCGACTTACGAGCAGTACTTC.